The source of this T cell receptor beta chain is a study of control samples from healthy donors and cancer patients. The table came from immunoSEQ multiplex PCR; TCRdb's copy has only in-frame clones and leaves some out. The sample has roughly 170,000 clones; about 90% are singletons. Germline lookup yields CDR1 ENHRY and CDR2 SYGVKD. V was cut by 0 bases and J by 6 bases, with 3 bases left in between. The CDR3 contains 12 residues. For this clone: The same CDR3 arises from other DNA sequences in this sample as well.

Sequenced input: blood. The sequence derives from a woman in her forties in good health. This chain links TRBV10-3 with TRBJ1-5; D gene uncertain. CDR3 coding DNA: TGTGCCATCAGTGAGTCGGGTCAGCCCCAGCATTTT. Translating gives CAISESGQPQHF.